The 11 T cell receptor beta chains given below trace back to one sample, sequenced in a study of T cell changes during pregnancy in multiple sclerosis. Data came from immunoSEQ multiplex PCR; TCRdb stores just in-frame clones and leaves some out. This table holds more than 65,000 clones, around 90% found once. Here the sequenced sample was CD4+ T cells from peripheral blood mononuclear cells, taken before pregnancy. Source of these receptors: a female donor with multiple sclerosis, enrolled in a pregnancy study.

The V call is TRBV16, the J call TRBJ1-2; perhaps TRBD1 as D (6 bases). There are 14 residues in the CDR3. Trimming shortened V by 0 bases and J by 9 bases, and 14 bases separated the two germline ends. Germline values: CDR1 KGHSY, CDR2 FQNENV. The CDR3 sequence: CASSQSQGSFRYTF. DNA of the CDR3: TGTGCCAGCAGCCAATCCCAGGGGTCTTTTCGCTACACCTTC.

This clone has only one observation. In DNA form, the CDR3 reads TGCAGCGGGGGACTTCAAGGGTATGAGCAGTTCTTC. The encoded protein is CSGGLQGYEQFF. V and J are TRBV29-1 and TRBJ2-1, with a possible D match to TRBD2 (6 bases). CDR1 SQVTM and CDR2 ANQGSEA come from the germline V gene. The CDR3 runs to 12 residues. V gave up 7 bases and J gave up 8 bases, with 15 bases separating them.

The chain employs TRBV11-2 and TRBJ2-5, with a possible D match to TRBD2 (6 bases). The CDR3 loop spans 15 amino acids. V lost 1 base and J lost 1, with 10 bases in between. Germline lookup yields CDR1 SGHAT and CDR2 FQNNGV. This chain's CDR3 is CASSLGGTRQETQYF. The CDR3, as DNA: TGTGCCAGCAGCTTAGGCGGGACCCGCCAAGAGACCCAGTACTTC.

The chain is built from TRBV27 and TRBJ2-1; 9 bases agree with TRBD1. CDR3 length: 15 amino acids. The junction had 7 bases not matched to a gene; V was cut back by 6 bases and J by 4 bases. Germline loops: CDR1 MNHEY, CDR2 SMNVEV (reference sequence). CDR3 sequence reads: CASREQGAKYNEQFF. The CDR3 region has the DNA TGTGCCAGCAGGGAACAGGGGGCGAAATACAATGAGCAGTTCTTC.

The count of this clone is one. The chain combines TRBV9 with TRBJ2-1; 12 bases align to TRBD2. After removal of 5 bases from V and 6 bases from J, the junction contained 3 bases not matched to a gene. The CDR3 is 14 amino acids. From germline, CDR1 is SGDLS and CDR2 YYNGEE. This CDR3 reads CASRTSGSSNEQFF. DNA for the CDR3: TGTGCCAGCAGGACTAGCGGGAGCTCCAATGAGCAGTTCTTC.

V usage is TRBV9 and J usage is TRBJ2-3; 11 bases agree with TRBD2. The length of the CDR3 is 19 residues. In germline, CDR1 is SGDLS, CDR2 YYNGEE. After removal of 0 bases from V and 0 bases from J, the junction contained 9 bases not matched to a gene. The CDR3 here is CASSVDPATSGTSTDTQYF. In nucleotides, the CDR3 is TGTGCCAGCAGCGTAGACCCCGCGACTAGCGGGACTAGCACAGATACGCAGTATTTT.

CDR3 residues: CASSLELRGAGANVLTF. CDR3 bases: TGTGCCAGCAGCTTAGAGTTACGGGGGGCCGGGGCCAACGTCCTGACTTTC. The chain employs TRBV11-2 and TRBJ2-6; possible D gene TRBD2, 7 bases. The CDR3 has 17 residues. Germline V gene sequence: CDR1 SGHAT, CDR2 FQNNGV. V gave up 0 bases and J gave up 4 bases, with 13 bases separating them.

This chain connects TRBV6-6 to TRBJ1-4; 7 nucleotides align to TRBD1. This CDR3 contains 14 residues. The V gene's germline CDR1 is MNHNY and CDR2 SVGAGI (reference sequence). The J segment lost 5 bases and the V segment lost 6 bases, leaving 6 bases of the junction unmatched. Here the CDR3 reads CASRRPTGNEKLFF. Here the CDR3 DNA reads TGTGCCAGCAGACGACCGACAGGGAATGAAAAACTGTTTTTT.

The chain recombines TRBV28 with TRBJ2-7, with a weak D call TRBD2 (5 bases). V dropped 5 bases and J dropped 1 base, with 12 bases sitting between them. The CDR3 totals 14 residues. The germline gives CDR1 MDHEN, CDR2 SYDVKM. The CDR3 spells CASSANGKSYEQYF. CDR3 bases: TGTGCCAGCAGTGCGAACGGGAAATCCTACGAGCAGTACTTC.

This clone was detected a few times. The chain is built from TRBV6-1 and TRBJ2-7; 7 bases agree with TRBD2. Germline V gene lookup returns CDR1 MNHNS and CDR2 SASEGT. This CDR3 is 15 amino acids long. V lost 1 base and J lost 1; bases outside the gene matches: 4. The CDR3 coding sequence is TGTGCCAGCAGTGAAGAAGCGGGACGGTCCTACGAGCAGTACTTC. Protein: CASSEEAGRSYEQYF.

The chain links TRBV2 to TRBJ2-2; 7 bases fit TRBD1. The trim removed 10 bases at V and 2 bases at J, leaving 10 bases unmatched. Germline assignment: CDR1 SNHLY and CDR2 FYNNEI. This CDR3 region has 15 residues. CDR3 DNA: TGTGCCACAAAATCCGGGACAGTAAACACCGGGGAGCTGTTTTTT. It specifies CATKSGTVNTGELFF.